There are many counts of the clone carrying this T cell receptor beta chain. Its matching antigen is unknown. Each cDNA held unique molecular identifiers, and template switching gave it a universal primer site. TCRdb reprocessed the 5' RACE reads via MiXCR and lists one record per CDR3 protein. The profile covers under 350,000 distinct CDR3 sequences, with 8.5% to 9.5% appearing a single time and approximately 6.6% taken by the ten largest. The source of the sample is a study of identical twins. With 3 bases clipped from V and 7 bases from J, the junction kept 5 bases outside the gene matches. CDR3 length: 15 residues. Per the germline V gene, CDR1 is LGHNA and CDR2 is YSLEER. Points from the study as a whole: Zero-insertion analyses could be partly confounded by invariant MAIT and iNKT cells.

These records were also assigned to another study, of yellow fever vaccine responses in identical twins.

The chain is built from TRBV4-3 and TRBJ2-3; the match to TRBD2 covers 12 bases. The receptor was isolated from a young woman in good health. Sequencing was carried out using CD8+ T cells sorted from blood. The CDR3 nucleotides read TGCGCCAGCAGCCACCCCGGGACTAGCGGGTATACGCAGTATTTT. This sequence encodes CASSHPGTSGYTQYF.